This T cell receptor beta chain was sequenced in a study of cytomegalovirus exposure and HLA in healthy donors. Findings of the study overall: TCR sequences were mostly rare, though some public TCRs occurred in many donors.

A remark on this clone: Its antigen is as yet unknown.

V was cut by 7 bases and J by 6 bases, with 10 bases left in between. CDR3 size: 12 residues. Germline values: CDR1 MDHEN, CDR2 SYDVKM. Profiling relied on immunoSEQ multiplex PCR, and the TCRdb table lists in-frame clones only, not all of them. Altogether fewer than 250,000 clones are present, about 83% being singletons, with the ten largest covering 2.6%. The genes are TRBV28 and TRBJ1-5; possibly TRBD1 for D (6 bases). The sample comprised PBMCs. This clonotype was obtained from a man younger than 35 in good health and CMV-seronegative. CDR3 residues: CASNRAPQPQHF. The CDR3 coding sequence is TGTGCCAGCAACAGGGCCCCTCAGCCCCAGCATTTT.